A selection of T cell receptor beta chains follows, all from one sample in a study of T cells after posttransplantation cyclophosphamide. The assay was immunoSEQ multiplex PCR, and TCRdb's table has in-frame clones only and misses some. This sample has 21,000 or so clones, with roughly 98% found just once. Sequenced material: naive CD8+ T cells sorted from PBMCs. The source is a man aged 35 to 55 in good health, CMV-negative, and a related stem cell transplant donor. Both conserved end residues are part of each CDR3. The D gene is left open where the match is weak. Size values are once, few and many counts, or a class for expanded clones, and some rows have none.

abundance,d_gene,v_gene,len,j_gene,CDR3aa,CDR3nt
.,TRBD1,TRBV30,17,TRBJ2-2,CAWSTYEGAFYTGELFF,TGTGCCTGGAGTACTTATGAGGGGGCCTTCTACACCGGGGAGCTGTTTTTT
.,TRBD1,TRBV27,14,TRBJ2-7,CASSLTGISYEQYF,TGTGCCAGCAGTTTGACAGGGATCTCCTACGAGCAGTACTTC
.,.,TRBV28,15,TRBJ1-4,CASSSDREYNEKLFF,TGTGCCAGCAGTTCCGACAGAGAGTATAATGAAAAACTGTTTTTT
.,.,TRBV28,13,TRBJ2-7,CASSREGPYEQYF,TGTGCCAGCAGTCGGGAAGGACCCTACGAGCAGTACTTC
.,TRBD2,TRBV9,13,TRBJ2-7,CASSVVGGNEQYF,TGTGCCAGCAGCGTAGTCGGGGGGAACGAGCAGTACTTC
.,TRBD1,TRBV5-1,15,TRBJ1-5,CASSFSGGSNQPQHF,TGCGCCAGCAGCTTTTCAGGGGGTAGCAATCAGCCCCAGCATTTT
.,.,TRBV7-8,14,TRBJ2-7,CASSLAGVTNEQYF,TGTGCCAGCAGCTTAGCAGGGGTAACGAACGAGCAGTACTTC
.,TRBD2,TRBV7-2,14,TRBJ2-7,CASSLTSGGSEQYF,TGTGCCAGCAGCTTAACTAGCGGGGGATCCGAGCAGTACTTC
.,.,TRBV4-2,13,TRBJ2-7,CASSQDLLYEQYF,TGTGCCAGCAGCCAAGATCTCCTCTACGAGCAGTACTTC
.,TRBD1,TRBV9,18,TRBJ2-7,CASSVGDRGLADSYEQYF,TGTGCCAGCAGCGTAGGAGACAGGGGGCTAGCTGACTCCTACGAGCAGTACTTC
.,.,TRBV29-1,13,TRBJ2-7,CSARTASSYEQYF,TGCAGCGCCAGGACAGCGAGCTCCTACGAGCAGTACTTC
.,.,TRBV5-1,14,TRBJ2-1,CASSLARAYNEQFF,TGCGCCAGCAGCTTGGCCAGGGCCTACAATGAGCAGTTCTTC
.,TRBD1,TRBV6-5,15,TRBJ2-1,CASSYSSGGFNEQFF,TGTGCCAGCAGTTACTCGTCAGGGGGATTCAATGAGCAGTTCTTC
.,.,TRBV18,15,TRBJ2-3,CASSLFETRTDTQYF,TGTGCCAGCTCACTCTTCGAGACTCGCACAGATACGCAGTATTTT
.,TRBD2,TRBV5-6,19,TRBJ2-5,CASSYLGLAGGPYQETQYF,TGTGCCAGCAGCTACCTGGGACTAGCGGGAGGGCCGTACCAAGAGACCCAGTACTTC
.,TRBD1,TRBV9,14,TRBJ1-2,CASSVEGASYGYTF,TGTGCCAGCAGCGTAGAGGGGGCGAGCTATGGCTACACCTTC
.,.,TRBV15,15,TRBJ2-5,CATSRAGAPSETQYF,TGTGCCACCAGCAGAGCTGGGGCGCCTTCGGAGACCCAGTACTTC
.,TRBD2,TRBV11-2,15,TRBJ2-7,CASSLAAGGSYEQYF,TGTGCCAGCAGCTTAGCAGCGGGAGGGTCCTACGAGCAGTACTTC
.,.,TRBV4-1,13,TRBJ2-1,CASSHAGVNEQFF,TGCGCCAGCAGTCACGCGGGTGTCAATGAGCAGTTCTTC
.,TRBD1,TRBV7-3,14,TRBJ2-3,CASGLDRGTDTQYF,TGTGCCAGCGGTCTCGACAGGGGAACAGATACGCAGTATTTT
.,.,TRBV5-1,15,TRBJ2-1,CASSRGKSSYNEQFF,TGCGCCAGCAGCAGGGGGAAGAGCTCCTACAATGAGCAGTTCTTC
.,TRBD2,TRBV7-6,17,TRBJ2-2,CASSLATSGVNTGELFF,TGTGCCAGCAGCTTAGCGACTAGCGGGGTGAACACCGGGGAGCTGTTTTTT
.,TRBD2,TRBV18,15,TRBJ2-7,CASSPAGGSSYEQYF,TGTGCCAGCTCACCGGCGGGAGGGAGCTCCTACGAGCAGTACTTC
.,.,TRBV27,14,TRBJ2-1,CASSFGSGDNEQFF,TGTGCCAGCAGTTTTGGGTCAGGGGACAATGAGCAGTTCTTC
.,TRBD1,TRBV27,13,TRBJ1-2,CATMPGQGDGYTF,TGTGCCACCATGCCAGGACAGGGCGATGGCTACACCTTC
.,.,TRBV29-1,13,TRBJ2-7,CSVETRGTYEQYF,TGCAGCGTTGAAACCCGCGGGACCTACGAGCAGTACTTC
once,TRBD1,TRBV7-6,14,TRBJ2-2,CASRSQGPTGELFF,TGTGCCAGCAGGTCACAGGGGCCCACCGGGGAGCTGTTTTTT
once,.,TRBV19,13,TRBJ2-7,CASSPDLPYEQYF,TGTGCCAGTAGTCCAGATTTGCCCTACGAGCAGTACTTC
.,.,TRBV13,13,TRBJ2-7,CASSLKDYYEQYF,TGTGCCAGCAGCTTAAAGGACTACTACGAGCAGTACTTC
.,TRBD1,TRBV7-9,12,TRBJ1-2,CASSQGAYGYTF,TGTGCCAGCAGCCAGGGGGCCTATGGCTACACCTTC
.,.,TRBV6-5,12,TRBJ1-2,CASSYGLGGYTF,TGTGCCAGCAGTTACGGGCTCGGTGGCTACACCTTC
.,.,TRBV7-3,13,TRBJ2-1,CASSLDGNNEQFF,TGTGCCAGCAGCTTGGACGGGAACAATGAGCAGTTCTTC
.,TRBD1,TRBV6-5,12,TRBJ1-2,CASIATGGGYTF,TGTGCCAGCATCGCGACAGGGGGTGGCTACACCTTC
.,TRBD1,TRBV15,16,TRBJ2-7,CATSRGEGQGIHEQYF,TGTGCCACCAGCAGAGGAGAGGGACAGGGAATCCACGAGCAGTACTTC
.,.,TRBV7-9,14,TRBJ1-4,CASSSSARGEKLFF,TGTGCCAGCAGCTCCTCAGCCAGGGGTGAAAAACTGTTTTTT
.,.,TRBV30,11,TRBJ2-1,CAWRLAHEQFF,TGTGCCTGGAGGCTAGCCCATGAGCAGTTCTTC
.,.,TRBV5-5,15,TRBJ1-5,CASSLSRYSNQPQHF,TGTGCCAGCAGCTTGTCGCGGTATAGCAATCAGCCCCAGCATTTT
once,.,TRBV6-5,10,TRBJ1-1,CASSYGAAFF,TGTGCCAGCAGTTACGGAGCAGCTTTCTTT
.,.,TRBV5-1,14,TRBJ2-7,CASSFGGTGYEQYF,TGCGCCAGCAGCTTCGGCGGGACGGGGTACGAGCAGTACTTC
.,TRBD1,TRBV6-1,14,TRBJ1-1,CASTKQGGDTEAFF,TGTGCCAGCACCAAACAGGGGGGGGACACTGAAGCTTTCTTT
.,TRBD1,TRBV10-3,15,TRBJ1-1,CAISDPGQSNTEAFF,TGTGCCATCAGTGATCCGGGACAGTCGAACACTGAAGCTTTCTTT
once,TRBD1,TRBV19,15,TRBJ2-1,CASTQFGTGDNEQFF,TGTGCCAGTACTCAGTTCGGGACAGGAGACAATGAGCAGTTCTTC
.,.,TRBV5-5,13,TRBJ2-3,CASSHPGSDTQYF,TGTGCCAGCAGCCACCCGGGGTCCGATACGCAGTATTTT